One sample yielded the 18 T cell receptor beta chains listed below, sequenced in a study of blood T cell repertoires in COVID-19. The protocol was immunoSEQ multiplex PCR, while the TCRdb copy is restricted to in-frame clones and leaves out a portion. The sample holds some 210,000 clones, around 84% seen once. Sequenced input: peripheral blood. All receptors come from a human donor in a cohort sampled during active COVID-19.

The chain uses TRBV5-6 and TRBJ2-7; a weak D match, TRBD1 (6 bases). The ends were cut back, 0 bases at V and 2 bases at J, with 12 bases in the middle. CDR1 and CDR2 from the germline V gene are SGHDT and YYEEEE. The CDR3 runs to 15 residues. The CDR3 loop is CASSLGGNRAYEQYV. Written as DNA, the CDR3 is TGTGCCAGCAGCTTGGGCGGCAACAGGGCCTACGAGCAGTACGTC.

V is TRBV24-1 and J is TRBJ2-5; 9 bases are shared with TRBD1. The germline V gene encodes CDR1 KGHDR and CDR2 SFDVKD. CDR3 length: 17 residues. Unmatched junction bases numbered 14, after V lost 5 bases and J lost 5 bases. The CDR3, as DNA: TGTGCCACCAGTGCCCCGGCCGGACAGGGGAGAATGGAGACCCAGTACTTC. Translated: CATSAPAGQGRMETQYF.

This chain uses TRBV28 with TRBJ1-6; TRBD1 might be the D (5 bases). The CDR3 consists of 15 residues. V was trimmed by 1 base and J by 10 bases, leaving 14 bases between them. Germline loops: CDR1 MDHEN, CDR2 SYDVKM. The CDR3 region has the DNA TGTGCCAGCAGTTTATCGCCTCGGGGGGTATCACCCCTCCACTTT. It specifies CASSLSPRGVSPLHF.

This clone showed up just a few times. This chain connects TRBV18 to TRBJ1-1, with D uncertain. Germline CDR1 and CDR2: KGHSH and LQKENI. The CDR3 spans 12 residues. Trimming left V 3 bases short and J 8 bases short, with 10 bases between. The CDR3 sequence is CASSPARGEAFF. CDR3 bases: TGTGCCAGCTCACCGGCGCGCGGAGAAGCTTTCTTT.

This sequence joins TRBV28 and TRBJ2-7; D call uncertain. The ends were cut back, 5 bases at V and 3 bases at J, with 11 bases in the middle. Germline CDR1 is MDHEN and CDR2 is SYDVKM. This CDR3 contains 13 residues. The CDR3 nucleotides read TGTGCCAGCAGTCTAACCCCACGCTACGAGCAGTACTTC. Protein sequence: CASSLTPRYEQYF.

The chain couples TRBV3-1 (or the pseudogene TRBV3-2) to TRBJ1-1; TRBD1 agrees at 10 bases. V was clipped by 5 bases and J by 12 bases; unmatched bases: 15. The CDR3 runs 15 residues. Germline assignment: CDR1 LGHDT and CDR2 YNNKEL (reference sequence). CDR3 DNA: TGTGCCAGCAGCTTGGGGCCCGGGACAGGGGTACGGACTTTCTTT. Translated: CASSLGPGTGVRTFF.

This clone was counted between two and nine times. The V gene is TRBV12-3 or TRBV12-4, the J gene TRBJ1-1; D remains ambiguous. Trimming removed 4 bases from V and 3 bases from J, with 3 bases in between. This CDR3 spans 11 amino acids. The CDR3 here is CASSSYTEAFF. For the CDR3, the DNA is TGTGCCAGCAGTTCCTACACTGAAGCTTTCTTT.

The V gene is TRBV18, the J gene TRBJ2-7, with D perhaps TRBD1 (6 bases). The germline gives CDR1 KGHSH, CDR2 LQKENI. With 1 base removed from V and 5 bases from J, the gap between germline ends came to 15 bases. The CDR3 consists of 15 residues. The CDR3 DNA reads TGTGCCAGCTCACCACGAGGGCAGGGGTCCCACGAGCAGTACTTC. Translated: CASSPRGQGSHEQYF.

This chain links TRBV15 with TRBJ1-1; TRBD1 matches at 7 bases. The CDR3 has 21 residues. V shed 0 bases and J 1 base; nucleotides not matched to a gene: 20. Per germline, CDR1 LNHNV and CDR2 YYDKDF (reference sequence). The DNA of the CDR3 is TGTGCCACCAGCAGAGATAGGGGGCGCGCGGCCCGATTTATTGGGAACACTGAAGCTTTCTTT. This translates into CATSRDRGRAARFIGNTEAFF. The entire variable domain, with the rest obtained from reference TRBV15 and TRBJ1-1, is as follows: DAMVIQNPRYQVTQFGKPVTLSCSQTLNHNVMYWYQQKSSQAPKLLFHYYDKDFNNEADTPDNFQSRRPNTSFCFLDIRSPGLGDTAMYLCATSRDRGRAARFIGNTEAFFGQGTRLTVV.

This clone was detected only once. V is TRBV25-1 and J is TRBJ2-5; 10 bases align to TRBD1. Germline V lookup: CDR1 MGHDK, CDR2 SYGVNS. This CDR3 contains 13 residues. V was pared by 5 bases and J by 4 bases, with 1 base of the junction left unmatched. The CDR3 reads CASSRDRGETQYF. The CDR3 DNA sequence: TGTGCCAGCAGTCGGGACAGGGGAGAGACCCAGTACTTC.

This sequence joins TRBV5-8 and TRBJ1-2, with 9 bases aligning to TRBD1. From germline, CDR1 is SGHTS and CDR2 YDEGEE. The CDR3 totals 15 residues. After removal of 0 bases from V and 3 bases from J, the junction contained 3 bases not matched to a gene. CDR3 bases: TGTGCCAGCAGCTTGGGAGGGACAGGGCACTATGGCTACACCTTC. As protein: CASSLGGTGHYGYTF.

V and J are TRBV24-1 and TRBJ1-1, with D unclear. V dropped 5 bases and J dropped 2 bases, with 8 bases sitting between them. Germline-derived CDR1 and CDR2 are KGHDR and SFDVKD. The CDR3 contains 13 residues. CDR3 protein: CATSGTQNTEAFF. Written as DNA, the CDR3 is TGTGCCACCAGTGGAACACAAAACACTGAAGCTTTCTTT.

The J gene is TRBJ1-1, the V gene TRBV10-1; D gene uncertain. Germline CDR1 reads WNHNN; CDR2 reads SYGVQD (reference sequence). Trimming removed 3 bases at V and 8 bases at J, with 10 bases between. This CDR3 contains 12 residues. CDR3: CASSDGLTEAFF. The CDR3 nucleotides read TGCGCCAGCAGTGATGGGCTGACCGAAGCTTTCTTT.

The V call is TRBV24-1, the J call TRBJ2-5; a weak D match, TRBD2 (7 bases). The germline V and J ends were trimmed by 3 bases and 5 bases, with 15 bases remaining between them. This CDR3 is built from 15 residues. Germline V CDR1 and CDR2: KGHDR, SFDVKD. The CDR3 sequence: CATSDESRGGETQYF. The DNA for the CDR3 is TGTGCCACCAGTGATGAAAGCAGGGGAGGGGAGACCCAGTACTTC.

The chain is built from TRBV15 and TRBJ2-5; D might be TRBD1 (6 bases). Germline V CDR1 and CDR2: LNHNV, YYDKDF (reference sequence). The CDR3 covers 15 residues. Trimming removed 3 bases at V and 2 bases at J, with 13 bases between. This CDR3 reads CATSSQGRGQETQYF. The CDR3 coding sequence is TGTGCCACCAGCAGCCAGGGCAGGGGACAAGAGACCCAGTACTTC.

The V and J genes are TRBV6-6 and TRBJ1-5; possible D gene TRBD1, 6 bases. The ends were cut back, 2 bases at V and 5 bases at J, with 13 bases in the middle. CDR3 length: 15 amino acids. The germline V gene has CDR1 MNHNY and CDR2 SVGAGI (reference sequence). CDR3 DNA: TGTGCCAGCAGTTACCGAAGGGGGGGGGATCAGCCCCAGCATTTT. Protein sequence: CASSYRRGGDQPQHF.

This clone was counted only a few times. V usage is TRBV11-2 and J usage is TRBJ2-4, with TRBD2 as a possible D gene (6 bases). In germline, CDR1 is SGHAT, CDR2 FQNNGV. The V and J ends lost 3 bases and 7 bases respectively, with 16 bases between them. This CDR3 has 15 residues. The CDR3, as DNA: TGTGCCAGCAGCTTTGGTCCGGGGGTGGGGAACATTCAGTACTTC. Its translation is CASSFGPGVGNIQYF.

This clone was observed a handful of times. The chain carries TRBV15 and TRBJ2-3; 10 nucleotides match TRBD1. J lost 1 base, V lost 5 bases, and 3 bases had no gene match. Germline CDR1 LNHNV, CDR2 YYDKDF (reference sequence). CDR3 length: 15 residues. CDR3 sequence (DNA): TGTGCCACCAGCGGAGGGACAGGGGGCACAGATACGCAGTATTTT. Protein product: CATSGGTGGTDTQYF.